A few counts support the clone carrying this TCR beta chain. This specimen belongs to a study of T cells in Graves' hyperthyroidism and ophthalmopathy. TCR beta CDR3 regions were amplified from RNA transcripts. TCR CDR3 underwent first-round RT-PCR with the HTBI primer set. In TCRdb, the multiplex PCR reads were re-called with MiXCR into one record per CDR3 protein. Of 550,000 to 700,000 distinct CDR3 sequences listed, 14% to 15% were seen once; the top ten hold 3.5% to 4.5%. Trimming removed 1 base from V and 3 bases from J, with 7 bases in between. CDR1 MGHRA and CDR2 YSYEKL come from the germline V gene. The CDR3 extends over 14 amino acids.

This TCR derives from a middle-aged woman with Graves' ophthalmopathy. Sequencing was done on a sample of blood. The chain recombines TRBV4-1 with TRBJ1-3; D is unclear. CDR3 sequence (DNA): TGCGCCAGCAGCCAAGGAGGGAATGGAAACACCATATATTTT. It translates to CASSQGGNGNTIYF.